This entry is about one TCR beta chain. As yet, its antigen is unknown. The CDR3 runs to 17 residues. V gave up 6 bases and J gave up 1 base; unmatched junction bases: 10. One entry per CDR3 protein results from TCRdb running MiXCR on the RT-PCR reads. The sample records about 830,000 distinct CDR3 sequences, around a sixth being singletons. The source of the sample is a study of response to subunit inactivated influenza vaccine. Study-wide points: The authors put forward the suggestion that each seasonal influenza vaccination may bring in only a limited number of new T cells.

Here the sequenced sample was PBMCs from blood, taken around 5 days after vaccination. V gene TRBV12-3 or TRBV12-4 combines with J gene TRBJ2-5; TRBD2 matches at 11 bases. This receptor was taken from a man over 45 who received an inactivated influenza vaccine. Here the CDR3 DNA reads TGTGCCAGCAGCCCCTCGACTAGCGGGGTACTCCAAGAGACCCAGTACTTC. This encodes CASSPSTSGVLQETQYF.